Below, 30 T cell receptor beta chains from the same sample are listed, as sequenced in a study of T cell repertoires in cytomegalovirus infection. In TCRdb, the reads were re-called with MiXCR into one record per CDR3 protein. The sample has hundreds of thousands of distinct CDR3 sequences; roughly a tenth are singletons. Sequenced sample: PBMCs. The receptor set was obtained from a human donor in good health (CMV status not recorded). Some clones in this sample may be carry-over from other donors' samples.

This clonotype was found many times. This chain connects TRBV28 to TRBJ2-3; 14 nucleotides line up with TRBD2. Trimming cost V 3 bases and J 5 bases; bases outside gene matches: 4. In germline, CDR1 is MDHEN, CDR2 SYDVKM. CDR3 length: 16 amino acids. The DNA of the CDR3 is TGTGCCAGCAGTTTCCTGGGGACTAGCGGGAGAGATACGCAGTATTTT. Translating gives CASSFLGTSGRDTQYF.

This clonotype was counted many times. The chain recombines TRBV20-1 with TRBJ2-1; D could derive from TRBD1 or TRBD2 (5 bases each). Trimming pared 0 bases from V and 9 bases from J, leaving 12 bases between. The CDR3 is 13 amino acids. Germline V lookup: CDR1 DFQATT, CDR2 SNEGSKA (reference sequence). The CDR3 DNA is TGCAGTGCTAGAGATCGGGGCAGGGCTGAGCAGTTCTTC. Translated, it gives CSARDRGRAEQFF.

This clonotype was seen many times. V usage is TRBV7-2 and J usage is TRBJ1-2, with D unresolved. The CDR3 consists of 13 residues. Germline lookup yields CDR1 SGHTA and CDR2 FQGNSA. Trimming took off 5 bases at V and 2 bases at J, with 9 bases between the two ends. The CDR3 nucleotides are TGTGCCAGCAGCGGCGAGGTGAACTATGGCTACACCTTC. Amino acids: CASSGEVNYGYTF.

With regard to this clonotype: A much larger clone sits a single nucleotide away, making a read error possible. The chain joins TRBV14 to TRBJ2-1; D ambiguous. There are 17 residues in the CDR3. Germline V lookup: CDR1 SGHDN, CDR2 FVKESK. The CDR3 DNA follows: TGTGCCAGCAGCCGTCAGGCCCCCTCCCTCTCCTACAATGAGCGGTTCTTC. As protein: CASSRQAPSLSYNERFF.

This clonotype was seen only a few times. This rearrangement joins TRBV19 to TRBJ2-2, with TRBD2 matching over 15 bases. From germline, CDR1 is LNHDA and CDR2 SQIVND (reference sequence). This CDR3 region has 19 residues. The V segment lost 9 bases and the J segment 5 bases; nucleotides outside the gene matches: 16. The CDR3 coding sequence is TGTGCCAGCACCAACCGGACTAGCGGGGGGGCCTGGAGAACCGGGGAGCTGTTTTTT. It encodes CASTNRTSGGAWRTGELFF. The entire variable domain, with the rest obtained from reference TRBV19 and TRBJ2-2, is as follows: DGGITQSPKYLFRKEGQNVTLSCEQNLNHDAMYWYRQDPGQGLRLIYYSQIVNDFQKGDIAEGYSVSREKKESFPLTVTSAQKNPTAFYLCASTNRTSGGAWRTGELFFGEGSRLTVL.

This clonotype was recorded many times. The rearrangement joins TRBV7-8 to TRBJ1-6; 9 bases match TRBD1. With V trimmed by 5 bases and J by 9 bases, 8 bases remained unmatched. In germline, CDR1 is SGHVS, CDR2 FQNEAQ. This CDR3 comprises 15 residues. This chain's CDR3 is CASSERGQGSSPLHF. CDR3 in DNA: TGTGCCAGCAGCGAAAGAGGACAGGGGAGTTCACCCCTCCACTTT.

Many counts were recorded for this clonotype. V gene TRBV12-5 combines with J gene TRBJ2-3; no clear D. Germline V gene lookup returns CDR1 LGHNT and CDR2 FRNRAP. This CDR3 is built from 13 residues. Trimming removed 5 bases at V and 3 bases at J, with 9 bases between. The CDR3: CASGTSGTDTQYF. CDR3 DNA: TGTGCTAGTGGTACCAGTGGAACAGATACGCAGTATTTT.

This clonotype was seen ten or more times. V and J are TRBV7-2 and TRBJ2-2; D perhaps matches TRBD2 (5 bases). CDR3 size: 15 residues. CDR1 is SGHTA, CDR2 FQGNSA, per germline. V shed 1 base and J shed 6 bases, with 12 bases lying between them. The CDR3 DNA reads TGTGCCAGCAGCTTAGTTACGCTAGCCTCCGGGGAGCTGTTTTTT. Residues: CASSLVTLASGELFF. The full variable domain, in which reference TRBV7-2 and TRBJ2-2 provide the parts outside the CDR3, is GAGVSQSPSNKVTEKGKDVELRCDPISGHTALYWYRQSLGQGLEFLIYFQGNSAPDKSGLPSDRFSAERTGGSVSTLTIQRTQQEDSAVYLCASSLVTLASGELFFGEGSRLTVL.

The table lists this clonotype with many counts. The chain employs TRBV5-1 and TRBJ1-1; possible D gene TRBD1, 5 bases. This CDR3 is 14 amino acids long. CDR1 and CDR2 from the germline V gene are SGHRS and YFSETQ. V shed 6 bases and J shed 3 bases, with 15 bases lying between them. CDR3 DNA: TGCGCCAGCACCTGGGGCGACGGGGACACTGAAGCTTTCTTT. Residues: CASTWGDGDTEAFF. The complete variable domain, with remaining parts taken from reference TRBV5-1 and TRBJ1-1, reads KAGVTQTPRYLIKTRGQQVTLSCSPISGHRSVSWYQQTPGQGLQFLFEYFSETQRNKGNFPGRFSGRQFSNSRSEMNVSTLELGDSALYLCASTWGDGDTEAFFGQGTRLTVV.

The J gene is TRBJ2-7, the V gene TRBV28, with D maybe TRBD1 (7 bases). CDR1 and CDR2 (germline): MDHEN, SYDVKM. V lost 6 bases, J lost 3 bases, and 15 bases lay in between. The CDR3 runs 14 residues. This chain's CDR3 is CASSYDREVYEQYF. CDR3 nucleotides: TGTGCCAGCAGCTACGACAGGGAGGTCTACGAGCAGTACTTC.

Comment on this clonotype: This clone may be a read error of a much larger clone one base away. The V gene is TRBV2, the J gene TRBJ1-6; D gene uncertain. There are 14 residues in the CDR3. The germline CDR1 and CDR2 sequences are SNHLY and FYNNEI. Trimming removed 5 bases from V and 8 bases from J, with 13 bases in between. The chain's CDR3 is CASSSYKSDSPLHF. The CDR3, as DNA: TGTGCCAGCAGTTCCTACAAGTCCGATTCACCCCTCCACTTT. The full variable domain, with the rest looked up from reference TRBV2 and TRBJ1-6, is EPEVTQTPSHQVTQMGQEVILRCVPISNHLYFYWYRQILGQKVEFLVSFYNNEISEKSEIFDDQFSVERPDGSNFTLKIRSTKLEDSAMYFCASSSYKSDSPLHFGNGTRLTVT.

Ten or more counts support this clonotype. The V gene is TRBV12-3 or TRBV12-4, the J gene TRBJ1-4; D uncertain. The V end was cut by 2 bases, the J end by 8 bases, with 9 bases between. The CDR3 totals 13 residues. CDR3 region: CASSLTKGEKLFF. In DNA, the CDR3 is TGTGCCAGCAGTTTAACAAAAGGGGAAAAACTGTTTTTT.

In DNA form, the CDR3 reads TGTGCCAGCAGCTGGCGCACTAAATCCGGACAGGGGATAAACGGGGAGCTGTTTTTT. It specifies CASSWRTKSGQGINGELFF. This chain uses TRBV14 with TRBJ2-2; 9 bases match TRBD1. This CDR3 has 19 residues. Germline V gives CDR1 SGHDN, CDR2 FVKESK. Trimming at V came to 5 bases and at J to 7 bases, leaving 20 bases not matched to a gene.

This clonotype was recorded a few times. This chain uses TRBV7-3 with TRBJ2-5; perhaps TRBD2 as D (7 bases). V was cut by 5 bases and J by 2 bases, with 27 bases left in between. Germline CDR1 SGHTA, CDR2 FQGTGA. There are 19 residues in the CDR3. As DNA, the CDR3 is TGTGCCAGCAGCCCCAGACAGGCTAGCGGACGAGCAAAACAAGAGACCCAGTACTTC. Translating gives CASSPRQASGRAKQETQYF.

This clonotype was seen at least ten times. The gene calls are TRBV5-1 and TRBJ2-5, with TRBD2 identical over 8 bases. Germline V gene data show CDR1 as SGHRS and CDR2 as YFSETQ. Unmatched junction bases numbered 4, after V lost 0 bases and J lost 3 bases. The CDR3 is made up of 15 amino acids. The DNA for the CDR3 is TGCGCCAGCAGCTTGGGCGCGGGGGGTAAAGAGACCCAGTACTTC. It codes for CASSLGAGGKETQYF.

Ten or more counts support this clonotype. The chain has TRBV7-2 and TRBJ2-7, with D possibly being TRBD1 or TRBD2 (5 bases each). Germline V lookup: CDR1 SGHTA, CDR2 FQGNSA. Trimming took off 6 bases at V and 10 bases at J, with 16 bases between the two ends. This CDR3 contains 12 residues. Here the CDR3 DNA reads TGTGCCAGCAGTCCTAGAAGGGGAGCTCAGTACGTC. This sequence encodes CASSPRRGAQYV.

This clonotype was seen a few times. The chain employs TRBV7-2 and TRBJ2-1; D is uncertain. Looked up from germline, CDR1 is SGHTA and CDR2 is FQGNSA. There are 12 residues in the CDR3. Trimming removed 5 bases from V and 7 bases from J, with 9 bases in between. The CDR3 loop reads CASSRFTNEQFF. DNA of the CDR3: TGTGCCAGCAGCCGATTCACGAATGAGCAGTTCTTC.

The chain employs TRBV6-6 and TRBJ1-2, with 9 bases that match TRBD1. CDR3 length: 14 amino acids. Trimming at V came to 6 bases and at J to 6 bases, leaving 8 bases not matched to a gene. CDR1 and CDR2 from the germline V gene are MNHNY and SVGAGI (reference sequence). The CDR3 spells CASRPGTGNHGYTF. CDR3 nucleotides: TGTGCCAGCAGACCAGGGACAGGGAACCATGGCTACACCTTC.

This clonotype was seen ten or more times. The gene calls are TRBV7-2 and TRBJ2-1, with a possible D match to TRBD1 (6 bases). The V and J ends lost 5 bases and 8 bases respectively, with 13 bases between them. The germline V gene encodes CDR1 SGHTA and CDR2 FQGNSA. The CDR3 totals 13 residues. As DNA, the CDR3 is TGTGCCAGCAGCCAAACAGGGTTCGATGAGCAGTTCTTC. This codes for CASSQTGFDEQFF.

Ten or more counts support this clonotype. The genes are TRBV12-5 and TRBJ2-2; maybe TRBD1 (7 bases). CDR1 LGHNT and CDR2 FRNRAP come from the germline V gene. V was clipped by 9 bases and J by 5 bases, with 19 bases between them. The CDR3 has 15 residues. CDR3: CASLTDRAGTGELFF. The DNA for the CDR3 is TGTGCTAGCCTAACTGACAGGGCGGGGACCGGGGAGCTGTTTTTT. The full variable domain, completed using reference TRBV12-5 and TRBJ2-2, is DARVTQTPRHKVTEMGQEVTMRCQPILGHNTVFWYRQTMMQGLELLAYFRNRAPLDDSGMPKDRFSAEMPDATLATLKIQPSEPRDSAVYFCASLTDRAGTGELFFGEGSRLTVL.

There are a few counts of this clonotype. The chain joins TRBV7-9 to TRBJ2-5; D may correspond to TRBD1 or TRBD2 (5 bases each). CDR3 size: 19 residues. V dropped 5 bases and J dropped 1 base, with 26 bases sitting between them. Germline V gene sequence: CDR1 SEHNR, CDR2 FQNEAQ (reference sequence). For the CDR3, the DNA is TGTGCCAGCAGCGGCGTCTGGTTTATAGCCGGGACGGCCCAAGAGACCCAGTACTTC. Translated: CASSGVWFIAGTAQETQYF.

V usage is TRBV5-1 and J usage is TRBJ2-7, with a possible D match to TRBD2 (5 bases). Trimming left V 0 bases short and J 7 bases short, with 17 bases between. The germline V gene encodes CDR1 SGHRS and CDR2 YFSETQ. The length of the CDR3 is 15 residues. The CDR3 reads CASSLGIGNGGEQYF. The DNA for the CDR3 is TGCGCCAGCAGCTTGGGGATCGGGAACGGCGGGGAGCAGTACTTC. The whole variable domain, remainder taken from reference TRBV5-1 and TRBJ2-7, is KAGVTQTPRYLIKTRGQQVTLSCSPISGHRSVSWYQQTPGQGLQFLFEYFSETQRNKGNFPGRFSGRQFSNSRSEMNVSTLELGDSALYLCASSLGIGNGGEQYFGPGTRLTVT.

The rearrangement joins TRBV20-1 to TRBJ2-1; a weak D match, TRBD2 (7 bases). Looked up from germline, CDR1 is DFQATT and CDR2 is SNEGSKA (reference sequence). CDR3 length equals 13 residues. V was trimmed by 7 bases and J by 4 bases, leaving 14 bases between them. CDR3 sequence reads: CSGGGGGYNEQFF. Here the CDR3 DNA reads TGCAGTGGTGGCGGGGGCGGTTACAATGAGCAGTTCTTC.

This clonotype was seen more than once but under ten times. The chain recombines TRBV19 with TRBJ2-7; D may be TRBD1 or TRBD2 (6 bases each). The CDR3 totals 15 residues. Between the trimmed V and J ends, which lost 3 bases and 5 bases, there was a span of 17 bases. The germline gives CDR1 LNHDA, CDR2 SQIVND (reference sequence). The CDR3 region is CASSILGGAGDEQYF. The CDR3 DNA is TGTGCCAGTAGTATCCTCGGGGGCGCGGGTGACGAGCAGTACTTC.

Many counts were recorded for this clonotype. V usage is TRBV10-2 and J usage is TRBJ2-4, with TRBD2 matching 13 bases. The V gene end was trimmed by 3 bases and the J gene end by 0 bases; junction bases not matched to a gene: 14. Germline CDR1 is WSHSY and CDR2 is SAAADI. The CDR3 extends over 21 amino acids. DNA of the CDR3: TGCGCCAGCAGTGACATCACTCCGGGACTAGCGGGGTTCCTAGCCAAAAACATTCAGTACTTC. Translated, it gives CASSDITPGLAGFLAKNIQYF.

This clonotype has a count of ten or more. The V call is TRBV7-2, the J call TRBJ1-3; D gene uncertain. Germline CDR1 is SGHTA and CDR2 is FQGNSA. V was cut by 5 bases and J by 9 bases, with 14 bases left in between. The CDR3 contains 13 residues. The CDR3 DNA follows: TGTGCCAGCAGCGGGAGGGCCCAGCGCACCATATATTTT. Its translation is CASSGRAQRTIYF.

This clonotype was picked up many times. This chain uses TRBV7-9 with TRBJ2-2; D ambiguous. Between the trimmed V and J ends, which lost 6 bases and 2 bases, there was a span of 22 bases. This CDR3 has 18 residues. CDR1 is SEHNR and CDR2 is FQNEAQ in the germline V gene (reference sequence). The CDR3 is CASRPPLGKEPNTGELFF. The CDR3 coding sequence is TGTGCCAGCAGGCCCCCCCTGGGAAAAGAGCCCAACACCGGGGAGCTGTTTTTT. Together with reference TRBV7-9 and TRBJ2-2, the CDR3 gives the full variable domain: DTGVSQNPRHKITKRGQNVTFRCDPISEHNRLYWYRQTLGQGPEFLTYFQNEAQLEKSRLLSDRFSAERPKGSFSTLEIQRTEQGDSAMYLCASRPPLGKEPNTGELFFGEGSRLTVL.

This clonotype was seen ten or more times. The genes are TRBV28 and TRBJ1-2; D is ambiguous. The germline V and J ends were trimmed by 10 bases and 9 bases, with 18 bases remaining between them. The CDR3 sequence is 12 residues long. Germline V gene data show CDR1 as MDHEN and CDR2 as SYDVKM. The CDR3 here is CATTLDPVSYTF. In DNA form, the CDR3 reads TGTGCCACCACCTTAGACCCGGTGAGCTACACCTTC.

This clonotype was detected ten times or more. The chain couples TRBV25-1 to TRBJ2-2; a weak D match, TRBD2 (5 bases). Germline V gene lookup returns CDR1 MGHDK and CDR2 SYGVNS. Trimming removed 0 bases from V and 2 bases from J, with 10 bases in between. This CDR3 comprises 16 residues. CDR3 sequence reads: CASSEYTSLNTGELFF. CDR3 bases: TGTGCCAGCAGTGAATATACTAGTCTCAACACCGGGGAGCTGTTTTTT.

This clonotype was detected many times. This chain links TRBV20-1 with TRBJ1-1; D uncertain. Per germline, CDR1 DFQATT and CDR2 SNEGSKA (reference sequence). V gave up 0 bases and J gave up 5 bases, with 22 bases separating them. CDR3 length: 17 residues. CDR3 sequence: CSARDLAFVGFLTEAFF. CDR3 nucleotide sequence: TGCAGTGCTAGAGATCTCGCGTTTGTTGGGTTTTTGACTGAAGCTTTCTTT.